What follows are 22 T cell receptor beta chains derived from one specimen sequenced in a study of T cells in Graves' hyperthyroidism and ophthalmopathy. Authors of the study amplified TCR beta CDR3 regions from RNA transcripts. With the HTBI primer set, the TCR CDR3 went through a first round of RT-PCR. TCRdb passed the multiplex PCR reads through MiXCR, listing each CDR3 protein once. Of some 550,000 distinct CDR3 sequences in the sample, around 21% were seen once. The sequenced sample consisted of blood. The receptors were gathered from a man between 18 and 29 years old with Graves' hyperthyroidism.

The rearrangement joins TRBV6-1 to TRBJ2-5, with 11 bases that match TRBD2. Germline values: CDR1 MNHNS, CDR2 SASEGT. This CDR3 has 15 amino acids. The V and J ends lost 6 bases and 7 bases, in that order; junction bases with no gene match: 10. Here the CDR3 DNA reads TGTGCCAGCAGCCAAGTAGCGGGGGGGCTTGGGACCCAGTACTTC. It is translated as CASSQVAGGLGTQYF.

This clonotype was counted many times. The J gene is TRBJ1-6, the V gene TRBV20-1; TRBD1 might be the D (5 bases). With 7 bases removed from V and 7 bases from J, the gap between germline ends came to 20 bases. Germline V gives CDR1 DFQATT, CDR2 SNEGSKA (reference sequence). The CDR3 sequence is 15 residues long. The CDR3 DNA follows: TGCAGTGTTTGGCAGGGAGTAGTTGGGAATTCACCCCTCCACTTT. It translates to CSVWQGVVGNSPLHF.

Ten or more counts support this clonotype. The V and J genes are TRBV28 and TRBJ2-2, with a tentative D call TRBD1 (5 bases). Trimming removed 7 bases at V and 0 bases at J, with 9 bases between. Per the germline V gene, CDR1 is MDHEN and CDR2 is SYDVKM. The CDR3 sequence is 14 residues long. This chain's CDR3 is CASKGNANTGELFF. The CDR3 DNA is TGTGCCAGCAAGGGGAACGCGAACACCGGGGAGCTGTTTTTT.

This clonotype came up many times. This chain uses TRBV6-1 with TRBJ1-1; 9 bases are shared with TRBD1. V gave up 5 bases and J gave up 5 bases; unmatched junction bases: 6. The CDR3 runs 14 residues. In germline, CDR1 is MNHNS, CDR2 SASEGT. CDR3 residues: CASSPDRGYTEAFF. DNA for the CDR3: TGTGCCAGCAGTCCGGACAGGGGATATACTGAAGCTTTCTTT.

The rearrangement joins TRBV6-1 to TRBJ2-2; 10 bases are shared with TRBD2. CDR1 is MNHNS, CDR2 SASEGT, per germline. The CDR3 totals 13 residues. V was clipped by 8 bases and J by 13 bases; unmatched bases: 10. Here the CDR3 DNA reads TGTGCCAGCGGAGGACTAGCGGCTCGGGGGCTGTTTTTT. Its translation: CASGGLAARGLFF.

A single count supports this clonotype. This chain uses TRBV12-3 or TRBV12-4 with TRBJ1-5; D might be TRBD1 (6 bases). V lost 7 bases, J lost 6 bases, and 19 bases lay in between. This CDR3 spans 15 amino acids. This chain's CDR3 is CASTKRQVISQPQHF. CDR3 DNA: TGTGCCAGCACTAAAAGACAGGTGATTAGTCAGCCCCAGCATTTT.

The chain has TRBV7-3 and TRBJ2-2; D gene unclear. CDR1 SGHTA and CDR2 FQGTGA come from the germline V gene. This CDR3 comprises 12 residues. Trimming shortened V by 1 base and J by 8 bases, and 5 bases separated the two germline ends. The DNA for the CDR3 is TGTGCCAGCAGCTTAAATAGGGGGGAGCTGTTTTTT. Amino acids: CASSLNRGELFF.

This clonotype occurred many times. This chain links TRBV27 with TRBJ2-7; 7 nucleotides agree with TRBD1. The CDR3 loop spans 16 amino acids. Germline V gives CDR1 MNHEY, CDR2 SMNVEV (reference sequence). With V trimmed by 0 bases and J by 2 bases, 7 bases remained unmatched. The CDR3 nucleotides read TGTGCCAGCAGTTTATCGAAAGGGACAGAACCCTACGAGCAGTACTTC. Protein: CASSLSKGTEPYEQYF.

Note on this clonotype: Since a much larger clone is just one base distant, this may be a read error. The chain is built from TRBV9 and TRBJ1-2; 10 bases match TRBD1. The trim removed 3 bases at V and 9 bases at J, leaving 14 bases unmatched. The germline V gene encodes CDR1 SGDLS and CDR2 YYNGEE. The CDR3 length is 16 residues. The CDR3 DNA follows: TGTGCCAGCAGCGCCACGACAGGGGGCGGCGTCTACTGCTACACCTTC. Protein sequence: CASSATTGGGVYCYTF.

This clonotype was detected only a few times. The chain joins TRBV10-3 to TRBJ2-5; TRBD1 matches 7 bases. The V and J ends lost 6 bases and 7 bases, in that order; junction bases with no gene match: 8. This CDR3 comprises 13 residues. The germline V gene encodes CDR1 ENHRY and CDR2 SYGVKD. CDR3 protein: CAIRPDRAATQYF. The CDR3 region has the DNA TGTGCCATCAGGCCCGACAGGGCGGCGACCCAGTACTTC.

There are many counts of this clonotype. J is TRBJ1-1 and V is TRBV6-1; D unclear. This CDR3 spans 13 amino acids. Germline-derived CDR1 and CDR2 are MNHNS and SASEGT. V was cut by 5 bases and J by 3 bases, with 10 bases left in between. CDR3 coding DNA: TGTGCCAGCAGTCCCCTACTTTACACTGAAGCTTTCTTT. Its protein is CASSPLLYTEAFF.

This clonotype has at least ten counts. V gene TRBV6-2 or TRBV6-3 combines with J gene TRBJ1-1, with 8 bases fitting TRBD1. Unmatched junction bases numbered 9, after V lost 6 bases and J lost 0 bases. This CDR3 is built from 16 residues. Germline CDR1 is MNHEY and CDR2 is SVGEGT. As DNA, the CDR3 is TGTGCCAGCAGACCCGGGACAGGCGGGATGAACACTGAAGCTTTCTTT. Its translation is CASRPGTGGMNTEAFF.

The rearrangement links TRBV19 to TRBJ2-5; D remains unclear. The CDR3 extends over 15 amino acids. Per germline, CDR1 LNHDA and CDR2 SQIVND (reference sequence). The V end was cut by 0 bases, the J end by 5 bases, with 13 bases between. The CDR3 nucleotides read TGTGCCAGTAGTATAGAGCTGGCGAGATCGGAGACCCAGTACTTC. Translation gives CASSIELARSETQYF.

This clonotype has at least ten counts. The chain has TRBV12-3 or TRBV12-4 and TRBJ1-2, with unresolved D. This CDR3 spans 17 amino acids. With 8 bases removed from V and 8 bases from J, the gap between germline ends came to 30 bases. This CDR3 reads CASGGGEGPSMGMGYTF. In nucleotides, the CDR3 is TGTGCCAGCGGCGGCGGTGAAGGGCCTAGTATGGGTATGGGCTACACCTTC.

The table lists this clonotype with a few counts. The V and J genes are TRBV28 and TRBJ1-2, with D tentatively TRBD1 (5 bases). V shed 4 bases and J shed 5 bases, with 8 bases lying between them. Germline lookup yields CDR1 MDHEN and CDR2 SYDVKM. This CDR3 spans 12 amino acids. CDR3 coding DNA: TGTGCCAGCAGTTGGCGACAGTATGGCTACACCTTC. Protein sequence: CASSWRQYGYTF.

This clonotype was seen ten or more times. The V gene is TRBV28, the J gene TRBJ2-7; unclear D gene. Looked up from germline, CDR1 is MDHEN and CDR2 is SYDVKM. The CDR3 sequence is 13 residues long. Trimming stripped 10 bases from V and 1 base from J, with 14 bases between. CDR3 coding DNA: TGTGCCACTATTGAGGCAAGTTCCTACGAGCAGTACTTC. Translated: CATIEASSYEQYF.

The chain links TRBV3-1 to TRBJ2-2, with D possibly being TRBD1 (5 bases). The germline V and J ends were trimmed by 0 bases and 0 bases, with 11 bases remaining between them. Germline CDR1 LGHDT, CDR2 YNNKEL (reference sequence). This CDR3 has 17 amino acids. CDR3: CASSQDLQTANTGELFF. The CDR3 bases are TGTGCCAGCAGCCAAGATCTTCAGACAGCGAACACCGGGGAGCTGTTTTTT.

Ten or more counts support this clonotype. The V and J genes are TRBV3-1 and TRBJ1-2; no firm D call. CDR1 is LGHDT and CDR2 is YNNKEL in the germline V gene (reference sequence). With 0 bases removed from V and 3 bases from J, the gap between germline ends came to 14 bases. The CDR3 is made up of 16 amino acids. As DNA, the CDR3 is TGTGCCAGCAGCCAAGATGAGGACGGATATTACTATGGCTACACCTTC. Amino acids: CASSQDEDGYYYGYTF.

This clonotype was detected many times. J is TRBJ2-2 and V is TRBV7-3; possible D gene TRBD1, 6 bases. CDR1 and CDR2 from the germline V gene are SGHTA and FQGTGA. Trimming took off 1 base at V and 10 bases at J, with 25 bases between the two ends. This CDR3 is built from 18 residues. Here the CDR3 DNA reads TGTGCCAGCAGCTTAAGACGGCCAGGGGATGGGACGGACGAGGAGCTGTTTTTT. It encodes CASSLRRPGDGTDEELFF.

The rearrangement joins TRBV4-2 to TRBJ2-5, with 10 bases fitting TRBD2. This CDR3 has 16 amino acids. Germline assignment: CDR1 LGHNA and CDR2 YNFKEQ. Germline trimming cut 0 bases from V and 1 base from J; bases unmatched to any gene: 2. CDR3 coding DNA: TGTGCCAGCAGCCAAGATCCTAGCGGGGGCCAAGAGACCCAGTACTTC. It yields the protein CASSQDPSGGQETQYF.

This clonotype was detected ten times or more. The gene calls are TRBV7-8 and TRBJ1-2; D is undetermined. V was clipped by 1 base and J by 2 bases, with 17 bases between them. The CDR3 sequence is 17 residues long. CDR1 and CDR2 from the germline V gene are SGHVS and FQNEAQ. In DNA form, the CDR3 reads TGTGCCAGCAGCTTAGTAAATGAAAGGATGGGGAACTATGGCTACACCTTC. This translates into CASSLVNERMGNYGYTF.

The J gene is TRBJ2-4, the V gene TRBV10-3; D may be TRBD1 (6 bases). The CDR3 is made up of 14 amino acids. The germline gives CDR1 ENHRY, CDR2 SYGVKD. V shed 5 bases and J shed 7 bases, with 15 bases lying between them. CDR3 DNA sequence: TGTGCCATCAGTCAGGCAGGGGATTTGAACATTCAGTACTTC. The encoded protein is CAISQAGDLNIQYF.